These T cell receptor beta chains were read from a single sample in a study of long-term antiretroviral therapy in people with HIV. The assay was immunoSEQ multiplex PCR, and TCRdb's table has in-frame clones only and misses some. The sample lists about 30,000 clones, about 96% occurring once. The sequenced sample was unsorted PBMCs, obtained about 6.6 years after starting antiretroviral therapy. Receptors were obtained from a man aged 25-40 years with HIV. The conserved cysteine and the conserved F or W are not part of the CDR3 here. The order of the fields is J gene, V gene, CDR3 protein.

TRBJ1-2 | TRBV7-9 | ASSLIPASNYGYT
TRBJ2-7 | TRBV5-6 | ASSFGQGNYEQY
TRBJ2-3 | TRBV13 | ASSFSSGGTDTQY
TRBJ2-5 | TRBV9 | ASSAGLAGWGETQY
TRBJ1-5 | TRBV19 | ASSETGGNQPQH
TRBJ2-5 | TRBV7-9 | ASSPREGGKTQY
TRBJ1-3 | TRBV6-5 | ASSYSSYSGNTIY
TRBJ2-5 | TRBV11-2 | ASSLRWDRGSPPPQY
TRBJ1-1 | TRBV6-4 | ASSQYRGTEAF
TRBJ1-3 | TRBV10-1 | ASSDGSSSGNTIY
TRBJ1-5 | TRBV27 | ASSSETGPQH
TRBJ2-5 | TRBV7-8 | ASSLGGQGWQETQY
TRBJ1-1 | TRBV4-1 | ASSLTRQGTEAF
TRBJ2-2 | TRBV5-4 | ASSLNGGYTGELF
TRBJ2-1 | TRBV9 | ASSVEGPFAYNEQF